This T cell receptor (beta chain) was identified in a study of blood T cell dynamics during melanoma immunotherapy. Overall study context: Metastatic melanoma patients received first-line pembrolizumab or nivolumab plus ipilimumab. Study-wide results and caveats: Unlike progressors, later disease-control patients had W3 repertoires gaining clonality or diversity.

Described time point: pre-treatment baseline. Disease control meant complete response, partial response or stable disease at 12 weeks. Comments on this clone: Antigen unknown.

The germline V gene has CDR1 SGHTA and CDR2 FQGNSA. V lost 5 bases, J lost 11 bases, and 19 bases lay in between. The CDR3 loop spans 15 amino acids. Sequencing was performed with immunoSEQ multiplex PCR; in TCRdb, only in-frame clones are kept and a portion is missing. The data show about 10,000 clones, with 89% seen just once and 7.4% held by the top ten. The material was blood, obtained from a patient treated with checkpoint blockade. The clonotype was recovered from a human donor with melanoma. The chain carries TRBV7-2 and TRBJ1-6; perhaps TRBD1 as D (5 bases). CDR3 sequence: CASSQGGVRGPPLHF. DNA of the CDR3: TGTGCCAGCAGCCAGGGCGGGGTTCGAGGTCCACCCCTCCACTTT.